Ten or more counts support the clone carrying this T cell receptor (beta chain). Antigen unknown. Amplification yielded TCR beta CDR3 regions, with RNA transcripts as the source. RT-PCR in the first round (using the HTBI primer set) targeted the TCR CDR3. TCRdb recomputed calls from the multiplex PCR reads with MiXCR, one row per CDR3 protein. The sample has 500,000 to 750,000 distinct CDR3 sequences, 15% to 18% seen once; the top ten hold about 7%. This specimen comes from a study of T cells in Graves' hyperthyroidism and ophthalmopathy. About the study: Peripheral blood was obtained at initial diagnosis, preceding any treatment.

Study-level results: A model of 13 V-J pairs discriminated ophthalmopathy from stable hyperthyroidism.

The sample comprised blood. This TCR was sampled from a woman aged 25 to 39 with Graves' hyperthyroidism.

The CDR3, as DNA: TGTGCCAGCACCCCGATCTCGGGACTAGCGGGAGGATATTTTCCAGATACGCAGTATTTT. As protein: CASTPISGLAGGYFPDTQYF. This chain uses TRBV12-3 or TRBV12-4 with TRBJ2-3; 15 bases are shared with TRBD2. There are 20 residues in the CDR3. V was pared by 7 bases and J by 4 bases, with 18 bases of the junction left unmatched.